The rows below give T cell receptor beta chains drawn from one sample of a study of blood T cell repertoires in COVID-19. Here immunoSEQ multiplex PCR was the method, and the copy in TCRdb shows in-frame clones only, minus some. The sample contains some 96,000 clones, roughly 85% of which appear only once. The sequencing sample was made of peripheral blood. The receptors shown here come from a woman between 65 and 79 years old with acute or convalescent COVID-19. The CDR3 runs from the conserved cysteine through the conserved F or W. Each record gives: V gene, CDR3 length, clone size, CDR3 protein. Rows may omit the clone size; those that give it use once, few, many or a size class.

v_call: TRBV7-8; cdr3_length: 13; clone_size: -; cdr3_aa: CAGTALAKNIQYF
v_call: TRBV11-3; cdr3_length: 19; clone_size: -; cdr3_aa: CASSLDPPRSGGAVAEQYF
v_call: TRBV11-3; cdr3_length: 15; clone_size: -; cdr3_aa: CASSWRDGETDTQYF
v_call: TRBV7-3; cdr3_length: 13; clone_size: -; cdr3_aa: CASSSTSQETQYF
v_call: TRBV6-5; cdr3_length: 14; clone_size: -; cdr3_aa: CASSYSHGGNTIYF
v_call: TRBV10-3; cdr3_length: 12; clone_size: -; cdr3_aa: CAILQGATEAFF
v_call: TRBV9; cdr3_length: 16; clone_size: once; cdr3_aa: CASSVQTGGIGDTQYF
v_call: TRBV7-2; cdr3_length: 16; clone_size: few; cdr3_aa: CASSPAGTGIPYEQYF
v_call: TRBV5-1; cdr3_length: 14; clone_size: once; cdr3_aa: CASSLALQNYGYTF
v_call: TRBV30; cdr3_length: 14; clone_size: -; cdr3_aa: CAWSGGLYNSPLHF
v_call: TRBV6-1; cdr3_length: 15; clone_size: -; cdr3_aa: CASSEGVAWTDTQYF
v_call: TRBV6-5; cdr3_length: 14; clone_size: -; cdr3_aa: CASRDRSVNQPQHF
v_call: TRBV27; cdr3_length: 12; clone_size: -; cdr3_aa: CASSLGGSEAFF
v_call: TRBV6-6; cdr3_length: 11; clone_size: few; cdr3_aa: CASTGGYGYTF
v_call: TRBV27; cdr3_length: 15; clone_size: -; cdr3_aa: CASSPRQGKQETQYF
v_call: TRBV11-2; cdr3_length: 14; clone_size: -; cdr3_aa: CASSLGSPGNTIYF
v_call: TRBV4-2; cdr3_length: 14; clone_size: -; cdr3_aa: CASGQASSSYGYTF
v_call: TRBV10-3; cdr3_length: 14; clone_size: -; cdr3_aa: CAISATGGNQPQHF
v_call: TRBV27; cdr3_length: 19; clone_size: -; cdr3_aa: CASTYGDRAPTLSGNTIYF
v_call: TRBV12-5; cdr3_length: 16; clone_size: -; cdr3_aa: CASGWGTGEGYQPQHF
v_call: TRBV6-5; cdr3_length: 15; clone_size: many; cdr3_aa: CASSYQEGTNEKLFF
v_call: TRBV5-4; cdr3_length: 14; clone_size: -; cdr3_aa: CASSFTTGRETQYF
v_call: TRBV24-1; cdr3_length: 15; clone_size: -; cdr3_aa: CATSDAGQVKETQYF
v_call: TRBV27; cdr3_length: 12; clone_size: -; cdr3_aa: CASSRGNSPLHF
v_call: TRBV3-1/TRBV3-2; cdr3_length: 13; clone_size: -; cdr3_aa: CASSPPGVETQYF
v_call: TRBV5-1; cdr3_length: 16; clone_size: -; cdr3_aa: CASSLASSGQNTEAFF
v_call: TRBV11-2; cdr3_length: 16; clone_size: once; cdr3_aa: CASSFRTSVGDNEQFF
v_call: TRBV5-1; cdr3_length: 13; clone_size: few; cdr3_aa: CASSLDGGLGYTF
v_call: TRBV7-9; cdr3_length: 14; clone_size: -; cdr3_aa: CASSLDRGGEKLFF
v_call: TRBV6-6; cdr3_length: 16; clone_size: once; cdr3_aa: CASHPAGENSNQPQHF
v_call: TRBV4-3; cdr3_length: 17; clone_size: -; cdr3_aa: CASSQETSGGAGDTQYF
v_call: TRBV6-6; cdr3_length: 13; clone_size: -; cdr3_aa: CASSYLENSPLHF
v_call: TRBV19; cdr3_length: 17; clone_size: -; cdr3_aa: CASSIRGTSGGAYEQYF
v_call: TRBV19; cdr3_length: 14; clone_size: -; cdr3_aa: CASSRRQPNTEAFF
v_call: TRBV5-1; cdr3_length: 14; clone_size: -; cdr3_aa: CASSLEGTGGGYTF
v_call: TRBV20-1; cdr3_length: 11; clone_size: -; cdr3_aa: CSARRVYEQYF
v_call: TRBV5-8; cdr3_length: 14; clone_size: -; cdr3_aa: CASSFGRGRTEAFF
v_call: TRBV27; cdr3_length: 14; clone_size: -; cdr3_aa: CASRQVLGNQPQHF
v_call: TRBV4-3; cdr3_length: 16; clone_size: -; cdr3_aa: CASSQGGTDSLYGYTF
v_call: TRBV10-1; cdr3_length: 14; clone_size: once; cdr3_aa: CASNIRGEGEKLFF
v_call: TRBV4-1; cdr3_length: 21; clone_size: -; cdr3_aa: CASSQLLAAGVLLAAYNEQFF
v_call: TRBV11-2; cdr3_length: 14; clone_size: -; cdr3_aa: CASSLGLVQETQYF
v_call: TRBV5-1; cdr3_length: 15; clone_size: -; cdr3_aa: CASSLGQGNTGELFF
v_call: TRBV19; cdr3_length: 15; clone_size: -; cdr3_aa: CASSLSPVRSNEQFF
v_call: TRBV11-2; cdr3_length: 13; clone_size: few; cdr3_aa: CASSLDRGYGYTF